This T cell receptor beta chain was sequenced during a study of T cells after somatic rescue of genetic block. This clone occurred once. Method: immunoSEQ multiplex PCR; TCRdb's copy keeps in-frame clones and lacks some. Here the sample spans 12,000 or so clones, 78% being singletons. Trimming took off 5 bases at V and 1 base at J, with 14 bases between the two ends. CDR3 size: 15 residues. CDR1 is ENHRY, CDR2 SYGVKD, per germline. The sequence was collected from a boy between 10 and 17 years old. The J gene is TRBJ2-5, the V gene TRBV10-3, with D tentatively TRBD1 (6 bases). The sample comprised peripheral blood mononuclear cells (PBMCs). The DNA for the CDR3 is TGTGCCATCAGTCGGACAGACGAGCCCCAAGAGACCCAGTACTTC. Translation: CAISRTDEPQETQYF.